This TCR beta chain was sequenced during a study of cytomegalovirus exposure and HLA in healthy donors. General study results and limits: Relative to equally common others, HLA-associated TCR beta chains showed greater clonal expansion in a later analysis.

The PCR had 60 Vbeta and 13 Jbeta primers. Using immunoSEQ multiplex PCR, the repertoire was profiled, and TCRdb retains in-frame clones only, with some absent. The table lists 200,000 to 250,000 clones, around 80% of them singletons. Comments on this clone: Antigen specificity is unknown. The sample contains more than one DNA sequence encoding this CDR3.

Donors showed nominal health when sampled, although they likely had unrecorded immune exposures. The specimen sequenced was PBMCs. The source is a woman aged 60-75 years in good health and CMV-seropositive.

The CDR3 DNA reads as TGCGCCAGCAGCTCACAGGGGAACACTGAAGCTTTCTTT. Its translation is CASSSQGNTEAFF. The V gene is TRBV5-1, the J gene TRBJ1-1; a weak D match, TRBD1 (6 bases). V lost 3 bases to trimming and J lost 1 base, with 7 bases between them. CDR1 is SGHRS and CDR2 is YFSETQ in the germline V gene. The CDR3 extends over 13 amino acids.